The clone carrying this T cell receptor beta chain appeared many times. The antigen is unknown. This specimen comes from a study of T cells after yellow fever vaccination. General study results and limits: Of the clonotypes, a small share occurred in both CD4 and CD8 compartments. There was a possibility that FACS-sorted repertoires contained abundant clonotypes contaminating from the bulk population. A large majority of primary-vaccination clones showed up again after the booster (96% CD4, around 90% CD8).

From the 5' RACE reads, TCRdb called clonotypes with MiXCR, one entry per CDR3 protein. This table has fewer than 400,000 distinct CDR3 sequences, around 6.5% appearing once. CDR1 is SGHTA and CDR2 is FQGTGA in the germline V gene. V shed 2 bases and J 5 bases; nucleotides not matched to a gene: 4. The CDR3 runs 14 residues. The chain carries TRBV7-3 and TRBJ2-3; 7 bases align to TRBD2. This sequence originates from a man aged 25 to 45 who received the YFV17D yellow fever vaccine. The sample was PBMCs, taken 5 days after the yellow fever booster vaccination. The CDR3 loop is CASSLQGGIDTQYF. The DNA for the CDR3 is TGTGCCAGCAGCTTACAGGGAGGGATAGATACGCAGTATTTT. Together with reference TRBV7-3 and TRBJ2-3, the CDR3 gives the full variable domain: GAGVSQTPSNKVTEKGKYVELRCDPISGHTALYWYRQSLGQGPEFLIYFQGTGAADDSGLPNDRFFAVRPEGSVSTLKIQRTERGDSAVYLCASSLQGGIDTQYFGPGTRLTVL.